This T cell receptor beta chain derives from a study of CD4 T cells in relation to SARS-CoV-2 and coronaviruses. Repertoires were generated with immunoSEQ multiplex PCR, while TCRdb's copy carries only in-frame clones and drops some. The sample holds some 30,000 clones, roughly three quarters seen once. Comment on this clone: Antigen: not known.

Regarding the study as a whole: The cross-reactivity analysis covered only spike protein, not other viral proteins. Pre-pandemic and post-infection samples never came from the same donor.

Before the COVID-19 pandemic, during about 2010-2018, CD4+ T cells were taken from unexposed donors. After roughly ten days of culture, CD4+ T cells were isolated. Unexposed-donor CD4+ T cells were probed with SARS-CoV-2 S/N and four cold-coronavirus spikes, cells permitting. Fresh IL-2 medium replaced half the medium on days 3 and 7. Germline-derived CDR1 and CDR2 are SGHTS and YDEGEE. Trimming took 3 bases from V and 5 from J, leaving 20 bases between them. This CDR3 contains 17 residues. Sequencing used CD4+ T cells from PBMCs, cultured in vitro. This clonotype was sampled from a human donor in good health. V usage is TRBV5-8 and J usage is TRBJ2-2, with D maybe TRBD2 (6 bases). The CDR3 sequence is CASSWVRSGTETGELFF. For the CDR3, the DNA is TGTGCCAGCAGCTGGGTCCGGTCCGGGACTGAGACCGGGGAGCTGTTTTTT.